This T cell receptor beta chain was recovered during a study of T cell clones after liver transplantation (dated by TCRdb to about 2019). With regard to the full study: ITN030ST, the source of the samples, was a randomized trial that attempted immunosuppression withdrawal within 2 years of liver transplantation. After a pre-transplant mixed lymphocyte reaction, TCRbeta sequencing was used to pinpoint donor-reactive T cell clones, which were subsequently tracked in post-transplant blood. As an antigen-independent comparator for the donor-reactive sequences, third party-reactive TCRbeta sequences from pre-transplant MLRs were identified as well. Three of the eight recipients were HCV-positive; the others were transplanted for non-autoimmune, non-viral indications. Until randomization at 12-24 months post-transplant, subjects were given standard immunosuppression, with no induction therapy. Tolerance was defined as complete immunosuppression withdrawal for at least one year with no rise in liver enzymes beyond twice the upper limit of normal. Blood samples were collected pre-transplant, pre-randomization before withdrawal, and post-randomization after either full withdrawal or failed withdrawal. Of the 8 liver transplant recipients making up the studied cohort, 3 were classified as tolerant and 5 as non-tolerant.

The CDR3 goes from the cysteine to the phenylalanine over 15 residues. Solely the CDR3 DNA is kept, with 45 bases framed from the first base. V sheds 4 bases and J sheds 8 bases, leaving 15 bases between their ends. The germline V gene gives CDR1 as SGHTA and CDR2 as FQGNSA. Thawed unstimulated PBMCs were stained for CD3, CD4 and CD8 and FACS-sorted into CD3+CD4+ and CD3+CD8+ populations. Each of the 8 studied subjects was randomized to immunosuppression withdrawal. The Qiagen DNeasy Blood and Tissue Kit was used for isolation of genomic DNA. Details on this clone: Its antigen target is currently unknown. Base qualities are not provided; no much larger clone lies one nucleotide away.

General findings and caveats noted by the study authors: The conclusions were preliminary, being limited by small, heterogeneous patient numbers and by non-standardized post-transplant time points. Since no allograft tissue specimens were available, donor-reactive T cells may have migrated into the graft instead of being deleted. In a couple of subjects, low numbers of available donor cells limited the measurable donor-reactive repertoire. Circulating donor-reactive CD4 TCRbeta sequences fell significantly post-transplant in most of the 8 subjects, irrespective of tolerance or HCV status. When repertoire turnover was taken into account, detection of donor-reactive sequences was significantly reduced in 7 of 8 subjects for CD4 and in 8 of 8 subjects for CD8. A greater decline was seen for donor-reactive sequences than for third party-reactive sequences, suggesting partial antigen-specific deletion unrelated to withdrawal success.

Frozen genomic DNA underwent high-throughput TCRbeta CDR3 sequencing by immunoSEQ, including PCR amplification, mapping, bias correction and internal controls. The study's own analysis went as follows. Only productive rearrangements were retained, and each unique TCRbeta sequence was defined by its CDR3 nucleotide sequence together with its V and J gene. For classification of a sequence as donor-reactive, at least 5-fold expansion in CFSE-low cells relative to unstimulated pre-transplant cells and a frequency of at least 0.01% were required. Minimum frequency thresholds were set for each subject based on the unstimulated sample with the lowest template count, ensuring at least 90% detection power. Repertoire turnover was measured by Jensen-Shannon divergence between the top 1000 TCRbeta sequences post- and pre-transplant. Changes in detection of donor-reactive sequences were tested with two-sided Fisher's exact tests. TCRdb took over this immuneACCESS table, retaining in-frame rearrangements with V and J assigned. Such tables are incomplete; in checked studies, under half of the missing clones stem from an unresolved V gene, and the remainder is unexplained. V, J and clone size were drawn from that table, and D and trimming were deduced from the DNA. The sample table contains roughly 51,000 clones; only one count was recorded for more than 65% of them. The ten top clones hold 8.5% to 10% of the sample.

This specimen was CD4+ T cells from blood, taken approximately 54 months after liver transplant. The source of this sequence is a human patient who received a liver transplant. Some T cells seen after a transplant may have their origin in the graft donor. This sequence uses TRBV7-2 and TRBJ1-6; the D gene is unclear. In nucleotides, the sequence is TGTGCCAGCAGCTCTCCTCCTGTCGATCATTCACCCCTCCACTTT. Its translation reads: CASSSPPVDHSPLHF.